The rows below give T cell receptor beta chains drawn from one sample of a study of beta chain features in type 1 diabetes. Profiling relied on immunoSEQ multiplex PCR, and the TCRdb table lists in-frame clones only, not all of them. The sample contains hundreds of thousands of clones, about a sixth of which appear only once. Material for sequencing was naive CD4+ T cells from blood. These receptors originate from a man between 18 and 29 years old in good health. The CDR3 runs from the conserved cysteine through the conserved F or W. Fields, in order: V gene, CDR3 length, D gene, clone size, J gene, CDR3 DNA, CDR3 protein. D genes are given only for firm matches. A row's size may be missing; if present it is once, few, many or a size class.

TRBV7-2	16	NA	NA	TRBJ2-3	TGTGCCAGCAGCTTAGCGGGGGGGGCTGGCACAGATACGCAGTATTTT	CASSLAGGAGTDTQYF
TRBV4-3	15	NA	few	TRBJ1-2	TGCGCCAGCAGCCCGAGGGTCCGGGAGCCGCATGGCTACACCTTC	CASSPRVREPHGYTF
TRBV6-6	15	TRBD1	NA	TRBJ2-7	TGTGCCAGCAGTCGCCGTGGGACAGAATTCTACGAGCAGTACTTC	CASSRRGTEFYEQYF
TRBV7-2	15	NA	NA	TRBJ2-3	TGTGCCAGCAGCTCAGGGGTAGGGTTGGGAGATACGCAGTATTTT	CASSSGVGLGDTQYF
TRBV9	14	TRBD1	NA	TRBJ2-5	TGTGCCAGCAGCGAGGGGGCAGGGCCAGAGACCCAGTACTTC	CASSEGAGPETQYF
TRBV18	13	TRBD2	few	TRBJ2-7	TGTGCCAGCTCACTGGGACTAGCGGCCGAGCAGTACTTC	CASSLGLAAEQYF
TRBV4-2	17	TRBD2	NA	TRBJ2-7	TGTGCCAGCAGCCAAGAAGGGGCAGCGGGGGGCGCCTACGAGCAGTACTTC	CASSQEGAAGGAYEQYF
TRBV7-3	12	NA	few	TRBJ1-2	TGTGCCAGCAGCTTCTTAGGGTATGGCTACACCTTC	CASSFLGYGYTF
TRBV5-1	12	NA	NA	TRBJ2-3	TGCGCCAGCAGCTTCCAGACAGATACGCAGTATTTT	CASSFQTDTQYF
TRBV5-1	15	TRBD2	NA	TRBJ2-5	TGCGCCAGCAGCGCAGCCGGGACTAGCATCGAGACCCAGTACTTC	CASSAAGTSIETQYF
TRBV15	16	NA	few	TRBJ1-5	TGTGCCACCAGCAGAGCCTCAGGGGTTAGCAATCAGCCCCAGCATTTT	CATSRASGVSNQPQHF
TRBV4-3	15	NA	NA	TRBJ1-2	TGCGCCAGCAGCCAAGCATCGGACCCCTACTATGGCTACACCTTC	CASSQASDPYYGYTF
TRBV4-3	17	NA	few	TRBJ2-1	TGCGCCAGCAGCCAAGATTGGCAGACACGGGGTTACAATGAGCAGTTCTTC	CASSQDWQTRGYNEQFF
TRBV28	16	NA	few	TRBJ2-5	TGTGCCAGCAGTTTAGGAGGGGCCCGTTCCCAAGAGACCCAGTACTTC	CASSLGGARSQETQYF
TRBV14	16	NA	few	TRBJ2-3	TGTGCCAGCAGCCAAGGGTTAAAGCGGAGCACAGATACGCAGTATTTT	CASSQGLKRSTDTQYF
TRBV7-2	16	NA	NA	TRBJ1-5	TGTGCCAGCAGCTTAATAGGGATCTCATTCAATCAGCCCCAGCATTTT	CASSLIGISFNQPQHF
TRBV9	14	NA	few	TRBJ1-5	TGTGCCAGCAGCGTAGCCAGGGTTAATCAGCCCCAGCATTTT	CASSVARVNQPQHF
TRBV6-1	15	TRBD1	NA	TRBJ1-5	TGTGCCAGCAGTCTTGACAGGGGCGACAATCAGCCCCAGCATTTT	CASSLDRGDNQPQHF
TRBV30	12	NA	NA	TRBJ1-3	TGTGCCTGGAGTAACAGTCGAAACACCATATATTTT	CAWSNSRNTIYF
TRBV7-2	15	NA	NA	TRBJ2-3	TGTGCCAGCAGCTTATACGGGGCGATCACAGATACGCAGTATTTT	CASSLYGAITDTQYF
TRBV9	13	NA	NA	TRBJ2-7	TGTGCCAGCAGCGTAGGGAGGGACACCGAGGAGTACTTC	CASSVGRDTEEYF
TRBV5-4	13	NA	NA	TRBJ1-2	TGTGCCAGCAGCTTGAGAGTAGACTATGGCTACACCTTC	CASSLRVDYGYTF
TRBV25-1	14	TRBD1	NA	TRBJ1-1	TGTGCCAGCAGTCGACAGGGGGACAACACTGAAGCTTTCTTT	CASSRQGDNTEAFF
TRBV7-2	18	NA	few	TRBJ2-2	TGTGCCAGCAGCTTATCCACCCTCGTGACCCCTAACACCGGGGAGCTGTTTTTT	CASSLSTLVTPNTGELFF
TRBV29-1	12	NA	few	TRBJ1-2	TGCAGCGGGGGGGGCCTTAACTATGGCTACACCTTC	CSGGGLNYGYTF
TRBV28	12	NA	NA	TRBJ2-1	TGTGCCATCAGTGAGTCGCAGGCTGAGCAGTTCTTC	CAISESQAEQFF
TRBV7-2	16	TRBD2	NA	TRBJ2-1	TGTGCCAGCAGCTTAGCTCCGCGGGGGGTCTACAATGAGCAGTTCTTC	CASSLAPRGVYNEQFF
TRBV10-3	12	NA	few	TRBJ2-7	TGTGCCATCAGTGAGTCCGGTTTTGAGCAGTACTTC	CAISESGFEQYF
TRBV9	14	NA	NA	TRBJ2-5	TGTGCCAGCAGCGCCGGGACACGAGAAGGGACCCAGTACTTC	CASSAGTREGTQYF
TRBV5-1	12	NA	NA	TRBJ2-7	TGCGCCAGCAGGGAAGGCCTCTACGAGCAGTACTTC	CASREGLYEQYF
TRBV6-5	15	NA	few	TRBJ1-1	TGTGCCAGCAGTCCGTCGGCACAGCCGAACACTGAAGCTTTCTTT	CASSPSAQPNTEAFF
TRBV25-1	13	NA	few	TRBJ2-7	TGTGCCAGCAGCTCCGGGGTACCCTACGAGCAGTACTTC	CASSSGVPYEQYF
TRBV4-2	15	TRBD1	few	TRBJ1-2	TGTGCCAGCCGGGCACAGGGGCGGTCGCACTATGGCTACACCTTC	CASRAQGRSHYGYTF
TRBV29-1	14	TRBD1	few	TRBJ2-2	TGCAGCGCTCACCGGGACAGGGGATCCGGGGAGCTGTTTTTT	CSAHRDRGSGELFF
TRBV7-2	15	NA	NA	TRBJ1-1	TGTGCCAGCAGCTCTCAGGGAGGAGCGAACACTGAAGCTTTCTTT	CASSSQGGANTEAFF
TRBV28	15	TRBD1	few	TRBJ2-7	TGTGCCAGCAGCAGGGAGTCAAGGGGGCTCTACGAGCAGTACTTC	CASSRESRGLYEQYF
TRBV23-1	16	NA	NA	TRBJ2-5	TGCGCCAGCAGTCAAACAGCCCCAGAGGGCCAAGAGACCCAGTACTTC	CASSQTAPEGQETQYF
TRBV5-4	14	NA	NA	TRBJ2-5	TGTGCCAGCAGCTTGCCGGGACTCCAAGAGACCCAGTACTTC	CASSLPGLQETQYF
TRBV19	13	NA	few	TRBJ2-5	TGTGCCAGTAGTGGGTCCTACCAAGCAACCCAGTACTTC	CASSGSYQATQYF
TRBV9	17	TRBD1	NA	TRBJ2-1	TGTGCCAGCAGCGTAGCCCTTGGACAGGGGGCGAGGAATGAGCAGTTCTTC	CASSVALGQGARNEQFF
TRBV28	18	NA	few	TRBJ2-4	TGTGCCAGCAGTTTATCGAACAGGGGAGGAATAGCCAAAAACATTCAGTACTTC	CASSLSNRGGIAKNIQYF
TRBV7-3	14	NA	NA	TRBJ1-1	TGTGCCAGCAGCGTCAGCCGCGGGAACACTGAAGCTTTCTTT	CASSVSRGNTEAFF
TRBV7-8	15	NA	few	TRBJ1-1	TGTGCCAGCAGCCCCGCGGAGGGGGTGGGCACTGAAGCTTTCTTT	CASSPAEGVGTEAFF
TRBV7-9	15	TRBD2	few	TRBJ2-3	TGTGCCAGCAGCTTAACGGCCGGGACTACCCATACGCAGTATTTT	CASSLTAGTTHTQYF
TRBV6-5	16	NA	NA	TRBJ2-7	TGTGCCAGCAGTTACTCGGGGACGAGGAACCTCTACGAGCAGTACTTC	CASSYSGTRNLYEQYF
TRBV28	14	NA	NA	TRBJ2-4	TGTGCCAGCAGTTTACGCGTAGCCAAAAACATTCAGTACTTC	CASSLRVAKNIQYF